The 8 T cell receptor beta chains presented below share a single source sample, sequenced in a study of technical replicates of blood from a few donors (dated by TCRdb to 2015 to 2018). The library was made by the immunoSEQ multiplex PCR assay. This immuneACCESS table, as held by TCRdb, lists in-frame sequences with V and J called but not all clones. Of the missing ones, under half trace to an unresolved V gene in checked studies; the others have no known cause. This sample gives 81,000 or so clones in total; roughly 96% of them show up just once. The ten largest clones take up 0.2% of the sample. Sample: T cells isolated from PBMCs. Every receptor here comes from a human donor in good health.

The V and J genes are TRBV19 and TRBJ2-7; a weak D match, TRBD1 (6 bases). Trimming removed 7 bases at V and 10 bases at J, with 17 bases between. The CDR3 is 12 amino acids. Germline V lookup: CDR1 LNHDA, CDR2 SQIVND (reference sequence). The CDR3: CASKNPGQNQYF. In DNA, the CDR3 is TGTGCCAGTAAAAACCCCGGACAGAACCAGTACTTC.

The chain carries TRBV11-2 and TRBJ1-4; D ambiguous. Per germline, CDR1 SGHAT and CDR2 FQNNGV. The V gene lost 7 bases and the J gene lost 6 bases, with 6 bases spanning the gap. This CDR3 is 11 amino acids long. The CDR3 reads CASKRDEKLFF. The CDR3 DNA sequence: TGTGCCAGCAAGAGGGATGAAAAACTGTTTTTT. Looking up the rest from reference TRBV11-2 and TRBJ1-4 gives the full variable domain: EAGVAQSPRYKIIEKRQSVAFWCNPISGHATLYWYQQILGQGPKLLIQFQNNGVVDDSQLPKDRFSAERLKGVDSTLKIQPAKLEDSAVYLCASKRDEKLFFGSGTQLSVL.

This sequence joins TRBV6-5 and TRBJ2-5, with no clear D. CDR1 and CDR2 from the germline V gene are MNHEY and SVGAGI. Trimming cost V 2 bases and J 2 bases, with 9 bases left between them. The CDR3 loop spans 14 amino acids. CDR3 protein: CASSYAAAQETQYF. Here the CDR3 DNA reads TGTGCCAGCAGTTACGCGGCAGCTCAAGAGACCCAGTACTTC.

The V and J genes are TRBV6-5 and TRBJ2-5; D not resolved. CDR1 and CDR2 (germline): MNHEY, SVGAGI. Between the trimmed V and J ends, which lost 8 bases and 4 bases, there was a span of 14 bases. The CDR3 spans 13 residues. For the CDR3, the DNA is TGTGCCAGCTCGTTGAGCCCGAGAGAGACCCAGTACTTC. This translates into CASSLSPRETQYF.

The V call is TRBV19, the J call TRBJ2-7; 7 bases are a match to TRBD1. Germline V lookup: CDR1 LNHDA, CDR2 SQIVND (reference sequence). The CDR3 is 12 amino acids. After removal of 8 bases from V and 5 bases from J, the junction contained 6 bases not matched to a gene. CDR3 sequence: CASGDSLNEQYF. For the CDR3, the DNA is TGTGCCAGTGGGGACAGCCTAAACGAGCAGTACTTC.

The chain employs TRBV5-6 and TRBJ1-1; the D is unclear. The V gene's germline CDR1 is SGHDT and CDR2 YYEEEE. V dropped 2 bases and J dropped 3 bases, with 14 bases sitting between them. CDR3 length: 15 amino acids. This CDR3 reads CASSFPRGTHTEAFF. The CDR3 nucleotides read TGTGCCAGCAGCTTCCCCCGGGGTACGCACACTGAAGCTTTCTTT.

The CDR3 DNA follows: TGCGCCAGCAGCTCGATACGGGGACACCAGAGCTCCTACAATGAGCAGTTCTTC. This gives the protein CASSSIRGHQSSYNEQFF. The chain has TRBV5-1 and TRBJ2-1; the D gene is possibly TRBD1 (6 bases). The CDR3 extends over 18 amino acids. Germline V gives CDR1 SGHRS, CDR2 YFSETQ. V was trimmed by 3 bases and J by 0 bases, leaving 19 bases between them.

This clone showed up just once. The genes are TRBV5-4 and TRBJ2-1, with 10 bases fitting TRBD1. The CDR3 spans 15 residues. V was clipped by 4 bases and J by 5 bases; unmatched bases: 6. Germline CDR1 is SGHNT and CDR2 is YYREEE (reference sequence). The CDR3 loop is CASSGRDRGDNEQFF. CDR3 coding DNA: TGTGCCAGCAGCGGACGGGACAGGGGAGACAATGAGCAGTTCTTC.